Below are 17 T cell receptor beta chains sequenced from a single sample in a study of cytomegalovirus exposure and HLA in healthy donors. Primers included in the PCR were 60 Vbeta and 13 Jbeta primers. Profiled with immunoSEQ multiplex PCR; TCRdb holds only in-frame clones, not every one. The table shows about 130,000 clones, with about 84% occurring only once. The sequencing input was PBMCs. Receptors originate from a boy between 10 and 17 years old in good health and CMV-seronegative.

The chain employs TRBV29-1 and TRBJ1-4; D is ambiguous. The CDR3 is 14 residues long. Trimming removed 4 bases at V and 3 bases at J, with 12 bases between. Germline V gene lookup returns CDR1 SQVTM and CDR2 ANQGSEA. The CDR3 is CSVVMDSPNEKLFF. The DNA for the CDR3 is TGCAGCGTTGTTATGGATAGCCCTAATGAAAAACTGTTTTTT.

This chain connects TRBV30 to TRBJ1-1; no definite D call. The CDR3 runs 12 residues. Trimming shortened V by 3 bases and J by 0 bases, and 5 bases separated the two germline ends. Germline-derived CDR1 and CDR2 are GTSNPN and SVGIG (reference sequence). CDR3 sequence: CAWSRVNTEAFF. CDR3 in DNA: TGTGCCTGGAGCCGGGTGAACACTGAAGCTTTCTTT.

The chain uses TRBV25-1 and TRBJ2-2, with D maybe TRBD2 (5 bases). The CDR3 covers 15 residues. Trimming left V 5 bases short and J 0 bases short, with 10 bases between. CDR1 and CDR2 from the germline V gene are MGHDK and SYGVNS. CDR3 protein: CASSLTGTNTGELFF. CDR3 in DNA: TGTGCCAGCAGTTTAACGGGAACGAACACCGGGGAGCTGTTTTTT.

The J gene is TRBJ2-5, the V gene TRBV29-1, with 9 nucleotides matching TRBD2. The DNA end favors TRBJ2-7, so the J call may be wrong. The CDR3 consists of 14 residues. Germline CDR1 and CDR2: SQVTM and ANQGSEA. CDR3 bases: TGCAGCGTTCTCGGGGTAGCGGGAGCGCACGAGCAGTACTTC. Translated: CSVLGVAGAHEQYF.

The gene calls are TRBV4-1 and TRBJ2-7; TRBD1 matches at 8 bases. The V gene end was trimmed by 0 bases and the J gene end by 3 bases; junction bases not matched to a gene: 10. The CDR3 loop spans 17 amino acids. CDR1 and CDR2 from the germline V gene are MGHRA and YSYEKL. Written as DNA, the CDR3 is TGCGCCAGCAGCCAAGATAGGCCAGGGGGCTATCGCTACGAGCAGTACTTC. Translated: CASSQDRPGGYRYEQYF.

The genes are TRBV7-2 and TRBJ2-2, with D perhaps TRBD1 (5 bases). The CDR3 has 14 residues. Trimming took off 3 bases at V and 5 bases at J, with 10 bases between the two ends. Germline loops: CDR1 SGHTA, CDR2 FQGNSA. DNA for the CDR3: TGTGCCAGCAGCTTTACCAGGGTAACCGGGGAGCTGTTTTTT. It yields the protein CASSFTRVTGELFF.

The CDR3 region is CASSRTVSYNEQFF. CDR3 bases: TGTGCCAGCAGCCGGACAGTCTCCTACAATGAGCAGTTCTTC. This chain joins TRBV11-3 and TRBJ2-1; tentative D call: TRBD1 (6 bases). The V gene lost 5 bases and the J gene lost 0 bases, with 8 bases spanning the gap. Germline V gives CDR1 SGHNT, CDR2 YENEEA. The CDR3 is 14 residues long.

Concerning this clone: The junction departs from the called germline gene at one end, perhaps through a read error. J is TRBJ1-1 and V is TRBV6-6, with 7 bases fitting TRBD1. Germline V gene lookup returns CDR1 MNHNY and CDR2 SVGAGI (reference sequence). The CDR3 totals 15 residues. The CDR3 protein is CAGSYFRGVNTEAFF. The CDR3 nucleotides read TGTGCCGGCAGTTACTTCAGGGGGGTGAACACTGAAGCTTTCTTT.

The V and J genes are TRBV4-2 and TRBJ2-5, with no clear D. The CDR3 has 14 residues. V was trimmed by 1 base and J by 5 bases, leaving 11 bases between them. Germline CDR1 reads LGHNA; CDR2 reads YNFKEQ. The CDR3 spells CASSQGEAFETQYF. The CDR3 DNA reads as TGTGCCAGCAGCCAAGGAGAGGCTTTCGAGACCCAGTACTTC.

The chain is built from TRBV6-4 and TRBJ2-1, with D perhaps matching TRBD2 (5 bases). CDR1 and CDR2 from the germline V gene are MRHNA and SNTAGT. The CDR3 is made up of 13 amino acids. V lost 3 bases and J lost 7, with 10 bases in between. CDR3 DNA: TGTGCCAGCAGTGATCTGGGGAGTAATGAGCAGTTCTTC. Residues: CASSDLGSNEQFF.

This clone was recorded only once. V and J are TRBV27 and TRBJ2-1; TRBD2 matches at 8 bases. J gave up 2 bases and V 8 bases, and 5 bases lay outside the gene matches. The germline V gene has CDR1 MNHEY and CDR2 SMNVEV (reference sequence). This CDR3 spans 14 amino acids. CDR3 amino acids: CASSGGGTYNEQFF. CDR3 DNA: TGTGCCAGCTCTGGCGGGGGGACCTACAATGAGCAGTTCTTC.

The table lists this clone with a count of one. The rearrangement joins TRBV5-1 to TRBJ2-1, with 10 bases lining up with TRBD1. CDR1 and CDR2 from the germline V gene are SGHRS and YFSETQ. The CDR3 runs 13 residues. V shed 7 bases, J shed 3 bases, and the junction held 1 base outside the gene matches. The CDR3 DNA reads TGCGCCAGCGGGACAGGGGTCTACAATGAGCAGTTCTTC. It yields the protein CASGTGVYNEQFF.

This clone was counted a few times. This sequence joins TRBV29-1 and TRBJ2-2; 8 nucleotides agree with TRBD1. Germline V lookup: CDR1 SQVTM, CDR2 ANQGSEA. The CDR3 extends over 13 amino acids. V trimming: 7 bases; J trimming: 0 bases; junction bases outside the gene matches: 1. CDR3 nucleotides: TGCAGCGCGACAGGGGCGAACACCGGGGAGCTGTTTTTT. Amino acids: CSATGANTGELFF.

Of note for this clone: The same CDR3 also results from other DNA sequences found in this sample. CDR3 sequence reads: CASSEDSNEQFF. The CDR3 DNA follows: TGTGCCAGCAGTGAGGACTCCAATGAGCAGTTCTTC. The gene calls are TRBV2 and TRBJ2-1; tentative D call: TRBD2 (5 bases). The CDR3 sequence is 12 residues long. Germline CDR1 SNHLY, CDR2 FYNNEI. V lost 3 bases and J lost 6, with 6 bases in between.

The chain has TRBV4-3 and TRBJ1-4, with 7 bases identical to TRBD1. The CDR3 runs 14 residues. Germline loops: CDR1 LGHNA, CDR2 YSLEER. The ends lost 4 bases at V and 7 bases at J; junction bases unmatched: 6. CDR3 amino acids: CASSRRQGSEKLFF. CDR3 nucleotides: TGCGCCAGCAGCCGACGACAGGGTAGTGAAAAACTGTTTTTT.

Written as DNA, the CDR3 is TGCAGCGTTGAGATGACAGGGAGGAATGAGCAGTTCTTC. Its translation: CSVEMTGRNEQFF. The chain is built from TRBV29-1 and TRBJ2-1, with D possibly matching TRBD1 (7 bases). This CDR3 is 13 amino acids long. The germline CDR1 and CDR2 sequences are SQVTM and ANQGSEA. V lost 3 bases, J lost 7 bases, and 13 bases lay in between.

The rearrangement links TRBV4-2 to TRBJ2-1; possible D gene TRBD2, 6 bases. V lost 3 bases and J 3 bases, leaving 12 bases between the germline ends. CDR1 is LGHNA, CDR2 YNFKEQ, per germline. This CDR3 comprises 15 residues. The CDR3 protein is CASSQPAGGYNEQFF. CDR3 DNA sequence: TGTGCCAGCAGCCAGCCAGCGGGTGGCTACAATGAGCAGTTCTTC.